The text below deals with one T cell receptor (beta chain). Its antigen is still unknown. The sample is drawn from a study of blood T cells in healthy people across ages. The study's findings and limits: A greater number of naive CD4+ cells and higher diversity distinguished long-lived donors from aged donors. Without sorted subsets, naive and antigen-experienced compartments could not be conclusively compared.

The CDR3 is 14 residues long. Combining a sample-barcoded 5' primer with a J-beta primer mix, a second PCR ran for roughly 7 to 11 cycles. There were at least 2.5 million CDR3-containing paired-end reads obtained from each sample. In TCRdb, the 5' RACE reads were re-called with MiXCR into one record per CDR3 protein. This sample has about 640,000 distinct CDR3 sequences, with about 53% found just once. The V gene is TRBV21-1, the J gene TRBJ2-7; the D call TRBD1 from the table was never checked on the DNA. TRBV21-1 is assigned pseudogene status. The sequenced material came from blood. The receptor was isolated from a man aged 55 to 70 in good health. This CDR3 is CASSPGTVAYEQYF. The CDR3 DNA sequence: TGTGCCAGCAGCCCCGGGACAGTGGCCTACGAGCAGTACTTC.